The sequence of this T cell receptor beta chain was determined in a study of blood T cell repertoires in COVID-19. Assay: immunoSEQ multiplex PCR; the TCRdb copy retains only in-frame clones and omits some. The sample shows fewer than 250,000 clones, roughly 80% of them seen only once. This CDR3 is built from 15 residues. V lost 7 bases to trimming and J lost 3 bases; unmatched junction nucleotides: 10. CDR1 and CDR2 (germline): GTSNPN, SVGIG (reference sequence). Sample: peripheral blood. This sequence was found in a woman aged 40 to 55 with active or convalescent COVID-19. The chain carries TRBV30 and TRBJ1-2, with 11 bases fitting TRBD1. CDR3 amino acids: CALTTGTGGYYGYTF. The CDR3 region has the DNA TGTGCCTTGACTACCGGGACAGGGGGGTACTATGGCTACACCTTC.